This TCR beta chain was identified in a study of radiation and T cells in renal cell carcinoma. The overall study: Nephrectomy followed 15 Gy stereotactic body radiation by 4 weeks.

Assay: immunoSEQ multiplex PCR; the TCRdb copy retains only in-frame clones and omits some. Of tens of thousands of clones in the sample, more than 80% were seen once. Remarks on this clone: Its antigen is still unknown.

Indicated time point: blood 2 weeks post-SBRT. Treatment in this sample: 15 Gy SBRT to primary tumor, nephrectomy 4 weeks later. This renal cell carcinoma was of the clear cell type. The study, taken as a whole, reports: Top tumor clonotypes rose in blood 2 weeks post-radiation, then contracted.

This CDR3 spans 17 amino acids. CDR1 and CDR2 (germline): GTSNPN, SVGIG (reference sequence). The V gene end was trimmed by 1 base and the J gene end by 0 bases; junction bases not matched to a gene: 12. This material consisted of blood, taken from a patient whose treatment included radiotherapy and nephrectomy. This TCR came from a woman in her sixties or seventies with renal cell carcinoma. This chain joins TRBV30 and TRBJ2-7; the match to TRBD1 covers 7 bases. CDR3 amino acids: CAWSEPPGTVDSYEQYF. CDR3 bases: TGTGCCTGGAGTGAACCCCCCGGGACAGTAGACTCCTACGAGCAGTACTTC. Full variable domain (missing parts from reference TRBV30 and TRBJ2-7): SQTIHQWPATLVQPVGSPLSLECTVEGTSNPNLYWYRQAAGRGLQLLFYSVGIGQISSEVPQNLSASRPQDRQFILSSKKLLLSDSGFYLCAWSEPPGTVDSYEQYFGPGTRLTVT.